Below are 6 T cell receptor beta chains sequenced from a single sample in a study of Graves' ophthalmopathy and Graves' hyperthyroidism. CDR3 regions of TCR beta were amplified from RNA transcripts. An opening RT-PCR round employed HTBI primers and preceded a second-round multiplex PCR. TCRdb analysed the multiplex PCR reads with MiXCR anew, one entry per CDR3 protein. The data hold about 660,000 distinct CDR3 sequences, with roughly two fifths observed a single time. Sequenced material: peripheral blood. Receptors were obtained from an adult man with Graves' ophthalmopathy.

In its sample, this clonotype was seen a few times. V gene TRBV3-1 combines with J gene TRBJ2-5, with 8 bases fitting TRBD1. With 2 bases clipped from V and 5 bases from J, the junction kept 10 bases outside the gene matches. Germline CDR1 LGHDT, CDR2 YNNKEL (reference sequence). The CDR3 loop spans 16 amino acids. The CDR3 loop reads CASSQMMTGVRETQYF. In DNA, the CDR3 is TGTGCCAGCAGCCAAATGATGACAGGGGTTCGGGAGACCCAGTACTTC.

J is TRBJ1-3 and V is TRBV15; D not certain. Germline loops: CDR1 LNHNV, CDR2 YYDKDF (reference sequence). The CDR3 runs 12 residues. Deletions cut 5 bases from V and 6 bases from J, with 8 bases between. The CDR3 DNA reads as TGTGCCACCAGCGGACGGGTAAACACCATATATTTT. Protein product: CATSGRVNTIYF.

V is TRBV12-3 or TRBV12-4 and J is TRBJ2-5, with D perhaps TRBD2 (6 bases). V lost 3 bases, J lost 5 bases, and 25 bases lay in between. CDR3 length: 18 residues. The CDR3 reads CASSLRGLLYMRRETQYF. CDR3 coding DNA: TGTGCCAGCAGTTTGAGGGGACTCCTGTACATGAGACGCGAGACCCAGTACTTC.

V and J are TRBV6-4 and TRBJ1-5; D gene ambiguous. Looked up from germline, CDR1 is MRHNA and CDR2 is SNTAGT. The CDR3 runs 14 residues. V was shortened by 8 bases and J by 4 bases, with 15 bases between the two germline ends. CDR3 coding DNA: TGTGCCAGCTTAGCGGTTGTGGGGAATCAGCCCCAGCATTTT. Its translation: CASLAVVGNQPQHF.

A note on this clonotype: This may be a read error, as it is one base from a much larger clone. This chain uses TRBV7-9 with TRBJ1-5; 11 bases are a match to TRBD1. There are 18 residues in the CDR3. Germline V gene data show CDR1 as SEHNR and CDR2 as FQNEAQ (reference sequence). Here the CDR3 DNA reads TGTGCCAGCAGCCACTTTGGGACAGGGGGAATTAGCAATCGGCCCCAGCATTTT. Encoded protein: CASSHFGTGGISNRPQHF.

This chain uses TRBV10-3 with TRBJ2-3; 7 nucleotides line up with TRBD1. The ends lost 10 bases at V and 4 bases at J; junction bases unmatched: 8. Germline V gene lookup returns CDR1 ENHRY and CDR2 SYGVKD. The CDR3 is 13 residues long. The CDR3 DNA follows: TGTGCCACGCAGACAGGGCCAGCAGATACGCAGTATTTT. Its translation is CATQTGPADTQYF.